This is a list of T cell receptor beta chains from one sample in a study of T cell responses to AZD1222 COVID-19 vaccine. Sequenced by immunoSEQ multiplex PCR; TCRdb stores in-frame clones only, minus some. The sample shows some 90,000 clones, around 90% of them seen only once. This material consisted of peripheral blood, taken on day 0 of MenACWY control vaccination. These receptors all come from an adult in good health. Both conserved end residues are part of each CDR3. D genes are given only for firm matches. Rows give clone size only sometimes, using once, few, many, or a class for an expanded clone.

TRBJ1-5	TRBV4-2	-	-	CASSQGPLDQPQHF	TGTGCCAGCAGCCAAGGACCACTCGACCAGCCCCAGCATTTT
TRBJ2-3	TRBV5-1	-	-	CASSFIGAITDTQYF	TGCGCCAGCAGCTTTATCGGAGCGATAACAGATACGCAGTATTTT
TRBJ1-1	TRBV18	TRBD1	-	CASSPYGTGVNTEAFF	TGTGCCAGCTCACCCTACGGGACAGGGGTGAACACTGAAGCTTTCTTT
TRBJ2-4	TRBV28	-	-	CASSSSEVLAKNIQYF	TGTGCCAGCAGTTCTTCTGAAGTACTAGCCAAAAACATTCAGTACTTC
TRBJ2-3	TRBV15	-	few	CATSRDLDSAMPQYF	TGTGCCACCAGCAGAGATTTGGACAGCGCAATGCCGCAGTATTTT
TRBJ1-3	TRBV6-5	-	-	CASRKEYSGNTIYF	TGTGCCAGCAGAAAAGAATACTCTGGAAACACCATATATTTT
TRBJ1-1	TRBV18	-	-	CASSPVWGAEAFF	TGTGCCAGCTCACCCGTTTGGGGGGCTGAAGCTTTCTTT
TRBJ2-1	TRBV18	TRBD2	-	CASSPASGRGNEQFF	TGTGCCAGCTCACCAGCCAGCGGGAGGGGCAATGAGCAGTTCTTC
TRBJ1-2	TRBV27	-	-	CASSRQPNYGYTF	TGTGCCAGCAGCCGACAGCCTAACTATGGCTACACCTTC
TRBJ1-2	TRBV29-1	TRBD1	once	CSVERAIGTGTNNYGYTF	TGCAGCGTTGAAAGGGCGATTGGGACAGGCACAAATAACTATGGCTACACCTTC
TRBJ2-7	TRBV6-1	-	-	CASSEGTQRLYEQYF	TGTGCCAGCAGTGAGGGGACACAGAGACTCTACGAGCAGTACTTC
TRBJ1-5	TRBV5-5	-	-	CASSPSGVLNQPQHF	TGTGCCAGCAGCCCCTCGGGAGTCCTCAATCAGCCCCAGCATTTT
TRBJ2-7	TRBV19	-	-	CASSRGVGSYEQYF	TGTGCCAGTAGTAGAGGGGTAGGGTCCTACGAGCAGTACTTC
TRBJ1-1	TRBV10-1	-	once	CASSRGAGSEAFF	TGCGCCAGCAGTAGAGGGGCTGGGAGTGAAGCTTTCTTT